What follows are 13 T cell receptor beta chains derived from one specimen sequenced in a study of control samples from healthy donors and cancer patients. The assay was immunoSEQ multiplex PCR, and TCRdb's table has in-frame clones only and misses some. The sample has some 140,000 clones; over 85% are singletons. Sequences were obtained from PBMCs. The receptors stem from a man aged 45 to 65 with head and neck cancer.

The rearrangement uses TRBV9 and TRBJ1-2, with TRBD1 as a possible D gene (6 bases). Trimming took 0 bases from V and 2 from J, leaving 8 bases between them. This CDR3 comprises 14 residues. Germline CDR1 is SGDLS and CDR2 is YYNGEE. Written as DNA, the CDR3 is TGTGCCAGCAGCGTAGGGCAGGGGAACTATGGCTACACCTTC. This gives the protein CASSVGQGNYGYTF. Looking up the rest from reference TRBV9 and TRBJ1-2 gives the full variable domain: DSGVTQTPKHLITATGQRVTLRCSPRSGDLSVYWYQQSLDQGLQFLIQYYNGEERAKGNILERFSAQQFPDLHSELNLSSLELGDSALYFCASSVGQGNYGYTFGSGTRLTVV.

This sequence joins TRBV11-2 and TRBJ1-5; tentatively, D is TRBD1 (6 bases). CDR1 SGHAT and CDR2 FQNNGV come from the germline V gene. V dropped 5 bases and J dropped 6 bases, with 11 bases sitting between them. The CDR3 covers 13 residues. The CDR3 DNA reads TGTGCCAGCAGCCCCCAGGGGCGTCAGCCCCAGCATTTT. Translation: CASSPQGRQPQHF.

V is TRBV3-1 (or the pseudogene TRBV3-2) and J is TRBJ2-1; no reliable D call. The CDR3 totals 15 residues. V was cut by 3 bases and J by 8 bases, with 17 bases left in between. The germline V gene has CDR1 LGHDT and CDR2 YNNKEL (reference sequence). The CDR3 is CASSQGLRLGDEQFF. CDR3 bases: TGTGCCAGCAGCCAGGGCCTCAGACTGGGCGATGAGCAGTTCTTC.

CDR3 DNA: TGTGCCAGCAGCCCTAAAAGCAGGGCCTCGAACACTGAAGCTTTCTTT. Its translation is CASSPKSRASNTEAFF. The rearrangement uses TRBV5-6 and TRBJ1-1; possibly TRBD1 for D (5 bases). CDR3 length: 16 residues. The V gene lost 4 bases and the J gene lost 1 base, with 17 bases spanning the gap. Germline CDR1 reads SGHDT; CDR2 reads YYEEEE.

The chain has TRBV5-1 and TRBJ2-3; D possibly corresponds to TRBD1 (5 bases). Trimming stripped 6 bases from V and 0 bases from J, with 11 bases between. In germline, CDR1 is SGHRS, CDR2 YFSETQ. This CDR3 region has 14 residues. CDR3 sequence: CASTGFSSTDTQYF. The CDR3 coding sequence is TGCGCCAGCACAGGGTTCTCTAGCACAGATACGCAGTATTTT.

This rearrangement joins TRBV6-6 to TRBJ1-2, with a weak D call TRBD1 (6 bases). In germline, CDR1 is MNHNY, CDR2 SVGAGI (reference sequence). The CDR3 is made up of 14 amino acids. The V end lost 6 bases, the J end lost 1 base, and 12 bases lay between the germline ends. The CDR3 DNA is TGTGCCAGCAGACAGGGAAGGAATAACTATGGCTACACCTTC. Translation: CASRQGRNNYGYTF.

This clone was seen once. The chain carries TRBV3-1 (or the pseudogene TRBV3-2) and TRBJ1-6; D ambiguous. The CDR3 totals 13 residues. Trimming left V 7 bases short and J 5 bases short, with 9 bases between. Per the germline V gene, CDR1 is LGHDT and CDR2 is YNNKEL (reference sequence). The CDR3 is CASKPSNNSPLHF. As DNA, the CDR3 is TGTGCCAGCAAGCCTAGCAATAATTCACCCCTCCACTTT.

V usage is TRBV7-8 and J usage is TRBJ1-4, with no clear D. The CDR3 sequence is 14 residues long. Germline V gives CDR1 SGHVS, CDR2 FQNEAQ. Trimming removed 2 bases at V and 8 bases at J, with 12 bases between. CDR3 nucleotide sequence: TGTGCCAGCAGCTTAAACCCGAGGGCGGAAAAACTGTTTTTT. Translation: CASSLNPRAEKLFF.

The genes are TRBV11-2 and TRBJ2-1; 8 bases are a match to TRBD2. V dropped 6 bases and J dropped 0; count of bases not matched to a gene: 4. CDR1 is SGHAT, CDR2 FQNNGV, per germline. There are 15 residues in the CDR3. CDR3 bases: TGTGCCAGCAGGACGGGGGGGGACTCCTACAATGAGCAGTTCTTC. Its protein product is CASRTGGDSYNEQFF.

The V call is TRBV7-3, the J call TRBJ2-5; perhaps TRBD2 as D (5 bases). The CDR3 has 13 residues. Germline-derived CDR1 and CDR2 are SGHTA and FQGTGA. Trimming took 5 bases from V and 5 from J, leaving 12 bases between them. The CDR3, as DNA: TGTGCCAGCAGCCCCCACCCGGGGGAGACCCAGTACTTC. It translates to CASSPHPGETQYF. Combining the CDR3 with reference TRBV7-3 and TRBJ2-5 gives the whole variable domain GAGVSQTPSNKVTEKGKYVELRCDPISGHTALYWYRQSLGQGPEFLIYFQGTGAADDSGLPNDRFFAVRPEGSVSTLKIQRTERGDSAVYLCASSPHPGETQYFGPGTRLLVL.

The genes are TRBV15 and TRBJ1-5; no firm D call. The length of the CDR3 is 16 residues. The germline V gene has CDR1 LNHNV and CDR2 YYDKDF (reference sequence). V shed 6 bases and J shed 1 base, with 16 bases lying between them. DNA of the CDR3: TGTGCCACCAGACTTGAGAAGATGTACAGCAATCAGCCCCAGCATTTT. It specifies CATRLEKMYSNQPQHF.

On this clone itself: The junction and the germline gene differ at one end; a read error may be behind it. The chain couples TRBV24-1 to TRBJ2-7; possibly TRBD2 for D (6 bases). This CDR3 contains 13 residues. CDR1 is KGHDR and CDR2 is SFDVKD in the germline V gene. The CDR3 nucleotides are TGTGCCGCCAGTGAACACGGGGGCTACGAGCAGTACTTC. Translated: CAASEHGGYEQYF.

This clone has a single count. CDR3 residues: CASSPAGSQSYEQYF. The CDR3 bases are TGTGCCAGCAGCCCGGCGGGTTCCCAGTCGTACGAGCAGTACTTC. The genes are TRBV13 and TRBJ2-7; D is possibly TRBD2 (5 bases). V gave up 5 bases and J gave up 4 bases, with 18 bases separating them. This CDR3 region has 15 residues. The germline V gene has CDR1 PRHDT and CDR2 FYEKMQ (reference sequence).